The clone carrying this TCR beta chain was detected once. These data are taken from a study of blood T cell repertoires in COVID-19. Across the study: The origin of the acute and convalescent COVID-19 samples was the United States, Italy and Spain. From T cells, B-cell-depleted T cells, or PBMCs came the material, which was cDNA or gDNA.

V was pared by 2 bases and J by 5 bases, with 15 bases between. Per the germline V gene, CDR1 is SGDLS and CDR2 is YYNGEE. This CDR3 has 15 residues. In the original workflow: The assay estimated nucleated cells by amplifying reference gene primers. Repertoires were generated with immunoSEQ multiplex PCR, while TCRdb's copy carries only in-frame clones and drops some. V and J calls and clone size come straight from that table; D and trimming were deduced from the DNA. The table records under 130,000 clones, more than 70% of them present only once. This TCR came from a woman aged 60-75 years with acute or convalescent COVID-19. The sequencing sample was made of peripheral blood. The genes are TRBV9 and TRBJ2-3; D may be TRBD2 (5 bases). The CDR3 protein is CASSVGPLGGDTQYF. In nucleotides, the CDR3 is TGTGCCAGCAGCGTTGGACCCCTCGGAGGAGATACGCAGTATTTT.